This is a list of T cell receptor beta chains from one sample in a study of CD8+CD57+ T cells in acquired aplastic anemia. From the reads, TCRdb called clonotypes with MiXCR, one entry per CDR3 protein. The repertoire includes over 150,000 distinct CDR3 sequences, 35% to 55% of them detected once, and under 1.2% sits in the top ten. Sequencing was done on a sample of sorted CD4+, CD8+, or CD8+CD57+ T cells (not recorded which) from PBMCs. These receptors were taken from a human donor in good health. CDR3s include the opening cysteine and the closing phenylalanine or tryptophan. Fields, in order: clone size, V gene, CDR3 protein. Not every row has a clone size; where given, it reads once, few, many or a size class.

.	TRBV7-2	CASSPRGSGAYGYTF
.	TRBV30	CAWSVERDQPQRF
few	TRBV19	CASSMIGVSGHGYTF
.	TRBV9	CASSVAARTEVTEAFF
many	TRBV5-1	CASSLGLADLTYEQYF
.	TRBV19	CASRGRQNEKLFF
.	TRBV19	CASKVWNTEAFF
many	TRBV29-1	CSVARGPNEKLFF
few	TRBV28	CASSLGQGISYEQYF
.	TRBV29-1	CSAVQGAGYGYTF
few	TRBV7-6	CASSLANNEQFF
many	TRBV19	CASRTDKANTEAFF
many	TRBV5-6	CASSLRTRDNNSPLHF
many	TRBV6-1	CASSSAGVWSTDTQYF
many	TRBV20-1	CSATRQGAEQFF
.	TRBV24-1	CATSESRGGIQYF
.	TRBV20-1	CSARAPSLAYEQYF
once	TRBV19	CASSTIGQAYNEQFF
many	TRBV25-1	CASSEGLALGTDTQYF
.	TRBV29-1	CSVTNMNTEAFF
.	TRBV9	CASSAALRDTQYF
many	TRBV7-6	CASSFQGNAGELFF
.	TRBV19	CASTVAGNYEQLF
.	TRBV20-1	CSASGLAGLTDTQYF
many	TRBV5-1	CASSLEAASGRETQYF
many	TRBV7-3	CASSTPRQPFSYEQYF
.	TRBV3-1	CASRAPGATEAFF
.	TRBV7-8	CASSRSGHGQPQHF
.	TRBV28	CASPKGGAMNTEAFF
.	TRBV10-1	CASRVAGGPCGDTGELFF
.	TRBV20-1	CGATKWDRAYEQYF
.	TRBV10-2	CASSEISQPLFF
.	TRBV5-6	CASSLTGYGNQPQHF
many	TRBV2	CASKIRLAESTDTQYF
many	TRBV5-5	CASSLAKGFADTQYF
many	TRBV4-1	CASSPSITGITGELFF
many	TRBV5-1	CASRPSAGGDLNYGYTF
.	TRBV29-1	CSGRDYGYTF
.	TRBV7-7	CASSLEVGTEAFF
.	TRBV6-5	CASSYGTTGGLEQYF
.	TRBV10-3	CAISESGLAEWSSAYTDTQYF